Only a few counts were recorded for the clone carrying this T cell receptor beta chain. The data originate from a study of technical replicates of blood from a handful of donors. This CDR3 has 15 residues. Germline V gene lookup returns CDR1 SGHTS and CDR2 YDEGEE. The germline V and J ends were trimmed by 2 bases and 0 bases, with 9 bases remaining between them. TCRdb's table, derived via immunoSEQ multiplex PCR, lists solely in-frame clones and lacks some. The table lists about 66,000 clones, 70% to 90% of them singletons. This receptor was obtained from a human donor in good health. Some clones in this sample may be carry-over from other donors' samples. The J gene is TRBJ1-5, the V gene TRBV5-8; the D is unclear. The source material was PBMCs. CDR3 sequence: CASSFQTYSNQPQHF. DNA of the CDR3: TGTGCCAGCAGCTTCCAAACCTATAGCAATCAGCCCCAGCATTTT.